This T cell receptor (beta chain) was captured in a study of OX40 agonist ivuxolimab in advanced cancers. This clone was observed once. TCRdb's table, derived via immunoSEQ multiplex PCR, lists solely in-frame clones and lacks some. The sample lists about 91,000 clones; around 87% were seen once. Germline trimming cut 5 bases from V and 3 bases from J; bases unmatched to any gene: 2. This CDR3 spans 13 amino acids. Germline lookup yields CDR1 MNHNS and CDR2 SASEGT. The specimen comprised CD4+ or CD8+ T cells sorted from blood, sampled in a trial of the OX40 agonist ivuxolimab. The chain has TRBV6-1 and TRBJ1-2; 8 bases align to TRBD1. The source of this sequence is an adult with an advanced solid tumor such as melanoma, head and neck, liver or kidney cancer. CDR3 nucleotide sequence: TGTGCCAGCAGTCTGGGACAGGACTATGGCTACACCTTC. This codes for CASSLGQDYGYTF.